This T cell receptor (beta chain) was sequenced for a study of response to subunit inactivated influenza vaccine. This clonotype was found a few times. The CDR3 sequence is 17 residues long. The germline CDR1 and CDR2 sequences are SGHRS and YFSETQ. Trimming cost V 0 bases and J 4 bases; bases outside gene matches: 10. MiXCR, applied by TCRdb to the RT-PCR reads, yields one record per CDR3 protein. The sample has 500,000 to 650,000 distinct CDR3 sequences, around 8% seen once; the top ten hold under 15%. The rearrangement joins TRBV5-1 to TRBJ2-1, with 7 nucleotides matching TRBD2. The clonotype comes from a man aged 50 to 69 who received an inactivated influenza vaccine. Sequencing used PBMCs from blood, obtained around 2 years after vaccination. The CDR3 bases are TGCGCCAGCAGCTTGGTTGGGGCTAGCGGTCCGTACAATGAGCAGTTCTTC. Encoded protein: CASSLVGASGPYNEQFF.